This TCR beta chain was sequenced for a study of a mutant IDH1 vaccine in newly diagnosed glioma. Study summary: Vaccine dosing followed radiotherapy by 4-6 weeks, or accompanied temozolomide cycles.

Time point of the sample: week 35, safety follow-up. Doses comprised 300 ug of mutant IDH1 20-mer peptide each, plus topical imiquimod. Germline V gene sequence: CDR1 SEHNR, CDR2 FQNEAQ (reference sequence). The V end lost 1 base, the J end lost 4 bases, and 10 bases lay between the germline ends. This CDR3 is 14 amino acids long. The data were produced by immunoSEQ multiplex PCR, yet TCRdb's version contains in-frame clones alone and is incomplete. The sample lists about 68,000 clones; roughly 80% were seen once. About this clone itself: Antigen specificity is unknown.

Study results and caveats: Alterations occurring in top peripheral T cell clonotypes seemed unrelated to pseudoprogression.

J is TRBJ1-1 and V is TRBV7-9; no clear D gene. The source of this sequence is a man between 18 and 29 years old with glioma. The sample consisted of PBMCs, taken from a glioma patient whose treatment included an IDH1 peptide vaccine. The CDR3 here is CASSLDGWSTEAFF. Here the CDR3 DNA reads TGTGCCAGCAGCTTAGATGGCTGGAGCACTGAAGCTTTCTTT.